This T cell receptor (beta chain) was obtained from a study of OX40 agonist ivuxolimab in advanced cancers. This clone was observed a handful of times. V shed 5 bases and J shed 5 bases, with 18 bases lying between them. The CDR3 is made up of 15 amino acids. The germline CDR1 and CDR2 sequences are KGHSH and LQKENI. Produced via immunoSEQ multiplex PCR; TCRdb's table is partial and in-frame only. The table includes roughly 64,000 clones, roughly 87% detected once. The material was CD4+ or CD8+ T cells sorted from blood, obtained in a trial of the OX40 agonist ivuxolimab. The chain carries TRBV18 and TRBJ1-2; perhaps TRBD1 as D (5 bases). The sequence was collected from an adult with an advanced solid tumor such as melanoma, head and neck, liver or kidney cancer. The CDR3 loop is CASSIGTERYYGYTF. The CDR3 bases are TGTGCCAGCTCAATCGGGACCGAGAGGTATTATGGCTACACCTTC.